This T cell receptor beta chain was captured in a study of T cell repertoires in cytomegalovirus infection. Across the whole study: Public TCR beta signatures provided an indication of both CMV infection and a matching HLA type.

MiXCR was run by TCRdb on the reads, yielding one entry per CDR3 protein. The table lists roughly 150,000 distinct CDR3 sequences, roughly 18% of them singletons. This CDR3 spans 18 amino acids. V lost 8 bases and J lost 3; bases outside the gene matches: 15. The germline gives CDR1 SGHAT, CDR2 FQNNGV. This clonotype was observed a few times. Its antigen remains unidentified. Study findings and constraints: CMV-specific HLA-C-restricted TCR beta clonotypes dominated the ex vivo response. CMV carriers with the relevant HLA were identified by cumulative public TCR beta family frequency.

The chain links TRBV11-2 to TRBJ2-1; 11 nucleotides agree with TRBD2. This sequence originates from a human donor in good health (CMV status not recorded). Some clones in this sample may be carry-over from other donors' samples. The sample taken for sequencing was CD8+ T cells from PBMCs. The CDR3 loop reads CASGHTFGLAGHYNEQFF. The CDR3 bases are TGTGCCAGCGGCCACACCTTCGGACTAGCGGGCCACTACAATGAGCAGTTCTTC.